One sample yielded the 20 T cell receptor beta chains listed below, sequenced in a study of CD8 T cells in ankylosing spondylitis. TCRdb reprocessed the 5' RACE reads with MiXCR, giving one entry per CDR3 protein. The sample contains 300,000 to 350,000 distinct CDR3 sequences, around 20% of which appear only once. Sequenced material: blood, either unsorted or a sorted T cell fraction (not recorded which). The receptor set was obtained from a female donor with ankylosing spondylitis or in good health (not recorded which).

Written as DNA, the CDR3 is TGTGCCAGCAGCTTAGTCGCTTTTTCGGGACGGGCCGTGGACAATGAGCAGTTCTTC. Encoded protein: CASSLVAFSGRAVDNEQFF. V usage is TRBV7-2 and J usage is TRBJ2-1; either TRBD1 or TRBD2 may fit D (5 bases each). In germline, CDR1 is SGHTA, CDR2 FQGNSA. With 1 base removed from V and 5 bases from J, the gap between germline ends came to 24 bases. CDR3 length equals 19 residues.

The genes are TRBV4-1 and TRBJ2-1, with 8 bases fitting TRBD2. The V segment lost 4 bases and the J segment 6 bases; nucleotides outside the gene matches: 11. Germline V CDR1 and CDR2: MGHRA, YSYEKL. There are 16 residues in the CDR3. The CDR3 here is CASSLAGTRGVNEQFF. CDR3 sequence (DNA): TGCGCCAGCAGCCTTGCCGGGACTAGGGGGGTCAATGAGCAGTTCTTC.

This clonotype came up many times. The rearrangement uses TRBV12-3 or TRBV12-4 and TRBJ1-4; 9 nucleotides match TRBD1. The CDR3 contains 13 residues. Trimming removed 6 bases from V and 7 bases from J; junction bases left unmatched: 3. CDR3 loop: CASRTGGREKLFF. The CDR3 region has the DNA TGTGCCAGCAGGACAGGGGGGCGTGAAAAACTGTTTTTT.

The V gene is TRBV20-1, the J gene TRBJ2-7; the D gene is possibly TRBD2 (6 bases). The CDR3 loop spans 9 amino acids. Germline CDR1 DFQATT, CDR2 SNEGSKA (reference sequence). V was cut by 7 bases and J by 6 bases, with 7 bases left in between. The CDR3 DNA reads TGCAGTGTCGGGGGCGAGCAGTACTTC. Its translation: CSVGGEQYF.

This clonotype was recorded many times. This rearrangement joins TRBV29-1 to TRBJ1-1; the D is unclear. The CDR3 spans 12 residues. V was cut by 4 bases and J by 2 bases, with 8 bases left in between. Germline V CDR1 and CDR2: SQVTM, ANQGSEA. The DNA for the CDR3 is TGCAGCGTTGCCAACCCAAACACTGAAGCTTTCTTT. This gives the protein CSVANPNTEAFF.

The chain uses TRBV19 and TRBJ1-2, with 7 positions matching TRBD1. This CDR3 contains 15 residues. Trimming cost V 6 bases and J 4 bases; bases outside gene matches: 11. Germline loops: CDR1 LNHDA, CDR2 SQIVND (reference sequence). CDR3: CASSETGIGFYGYTF. The DNA of the CDR3 is TGTGCCAGTAGCGAGACAGGGATCGGGTTCTATGGCTACACCTTC.

The rearrangement links TRBV24-1 to TRBJ2-1, with 7 bases lining up with TRBD1. The CDR3 totals 16 residues. Germline trimming cut 9 bases from V and 7 bases from J; bases unmatched to any gene: 17. Germline CDR1 KGHDR, CDR2 SFDVKD. CDR3 residues: CATSSYRDRNRNEQFF. In nucleotides, the CDR3 is TGTGCCACCTCCTCATACCGGGACAGAAACCGTAATGAGCAGTTCTTC.

This clonotype was observed a single time. The chain has TRBV11-2 and TRBJ2-1, with TRBD2 identical over 15 bases. The J call could be wrong; TRBJ2-7 is a better fit for the DNA end. The CDR3 is 15 amino acids. CDR1 SGHAT and CDR2 FQNNGV come from the germline V gene. The CDR3 bases are TGTGCCAGCAGCTGGGGACTAGCGGGAGGCGATGAGCAGTACTTC. This encodes CASSWGLAGGDEQYF.

This clonotype was counted between two and nine times. The chain joins TRBV7-2 to TRBJ2-6; the D is unclear. This CDR3 region has 15 residues. The germline V gene has CDR1 SGHTA and CDR2 FQGNSA. Trimming took 1 base from V and 2 from J, leaving 6 bases between them. CDR3 in DNA: TGTGCCAGCAGCTTAGTAATGGCTGGGGCCAACGTCCTGACTTTC. It encodes CASSLVMAGANVLTF.

The table lists this clonotype with a few counts. V and J are TRBV9 and TRBJ1-1; D not certain. Germline CDR1 is SGDLS and CDR2 is YYNGEE. Trimming pared 0 bases from V and 4 bases from J, leaving 7 bases between. The CDR3 runs 13 residues. The CDR3 spells CASSVEAGTEAFF. The CDR3 coding sequence is TGTGCCAGCAGCGTAGAGGCAGGCACTGAAGCTTTCTTT.

J is TRBJ1-2 and V is TRBV6-5; D is possibly TRBD1 (6 bases). Trimming shortened V by 5 bases and J by 8 bases, and 15 bases separated the two germline ends. Germline assignment: CDR1 MNHEY and CDR2 SVGAGI. The CDR3 runs 13 residues. CDR3 DNA: TGTGCCAGCAGTCCCCCCAGGGGAGGCGGCTACACCTTC. Translated, it gives CASSPPRGGGYTF.

This clonotype was seen many times. The rearrangement joins TRBV20-1 to TRBJ2-1; D tentatively fits TRBD1 or TRBD2 (6 bases each). The CDR3 contains 15 residues. Germline V gene lookup returns CDR1 DFQATT and CDR2 SNEGSKA (reference sequence). The V and J ends lost 3 bases and 8 bases respectively, with 20 bases between them. CDR3 DNA: TGCAGTGCTAGGTACCGGCGGAGGGGGTGGTATGAGCAGTTCTTC. Its protein is CSARYRRRGWYEQFF.

This clonotype was detected a few times. This rearrangement joins TRBV12-3 or TRBV12-4 to TRBJ1-2; weak D call: TRBD1 (5 bases). There are 13 residues in the CDR3. Trimming pared 2 bases from V and 10 bases from J, leaving 14 bases between. CDR3 in DNA: TGTGCCAGCAGTTTATTCCAGGGAAAAAACTACACCTTC. Translating it yields CASSLFQGKNYTF.

This clonotype showed up just a few times. The V call is TRBV5-1, the J call TRBJ2-7; D is perhaps TRBD1 (5 bases). The CDR3 is 14 amino acids. The germline V and J ends were trimmed by 1 base and 4 bases, with 12 bases remaining between them. Germline values: CDR1 SGHRS, CDR2 YFSETQ. The CDR3 nucleotides are TGCGCCAGCAGCTTGAACGCAGGGAAATACGAGCAGTACTTC. It encodes CASSLNAGKYEQYF. Full variable domain (outside the CDR3, taken from reference TRBV5-1 and TRBJ2-7): KAGVTQTPRYLIKTRGQQVTLSCSPISGHRSVSWYQQTPGQGLQFLFEYFSETQRNKGNFPGRFSGRQFSNSRSEMNVSTLELGDSALYLCASSLNAGKYEQYFGPGTRLTVT.

This clonotype was seen at least ten times. The rearrangement uses TRBV12-3 or TRBV12-4 and TRBJ2-1; 10 bases are shared with TRBD2. This CDR3 region has 15 residues. V lost 2 bases to trimming and J lost 7 bases; unmatched junction nucleotides: 5. The CDR3 bases are TGTGCCAGCAGTTTAAAAGCGGGAGGGTTAAATGAGCAGTTCTTC. Its translation is CASSLKAGGLNEQFF.

This clonotype was seen a handful of times. The rearrangement links TRBV7-9 to TRBJ1-4, with TRBD1 matching over 7 bases. The CDR3 is 17 residues long. The V and J ends lost 7 bases and 5 bases, in that order; junction bases with no gene match: 16. Per the germline V gene, CDR1 is SEHNR and CDR2 is FQNEAQ (reference sequence). In DNA form, the CDR3 reads TGTGCCAGCAACCCACTCTTCTCCGGGACAGCAAATGAAAAACTGTTTTTT. The encoded protein is CASNPLFSGTANEKLFF.

The chain is built from TRBV6-2 or TRBV6-3 and TRBJ2-6; 7 bases are a match to TRBD1. The trim removed 3 bases at V and 4 bases at J, leaving 12 bases unmatched. The CDR3 is made up of 18 amino acids. CDR1 is MNHEY, CDR2 SVGEGT, per germline. The CDR3 region has the DNA TGTGCCAGCAGTTATCGGACAGGATCTCTCTGGGGGGCCAACGTCCTGACTTTC. Encoded protein: CASSYRTGSLWGANVLTF.

The rearrangement joins TRBV7-2 to TRBJ2-1; D unresolved. This CDR3 is 12 amino acids long. Trimming shortened V by 5 bases and J by 9 bases, and 11 bases separated the two germline ends. CDR1 and CDR2 (germline): SGHTA, FQGNSA. The CDR3 bases are TGTGCCAGCAGCGCCCCGATAAGTGAGCAGTTCTTC. Residues: CASSAPISEQFF.

This clonotype has at least ten counts. This chain uses TRBV29-1 with TRBJ2-2; TRBD1 might be the D (6 bases). Trimming left V 3 bases short and J 5 bases short, with 7 bases between. The germline CDR1 and CDR2 sequences are SQVTM and ANQGSEA. The CDR3 is made up of 12 amino acids. CDR3 protein: CSVDRGTGELFF. The CDR3, as DNA: TGCAGCGTTGACAGGGGAACCGGGGAGCTGTTTTTT.

This clonotype has only a few counts. V is TRBV20-1 and J is TRBJ2-7; tentative D call: TRBD2 (6 bases). The ends were cut back, 3 bases at V and 6 bases at J, with 27 bases in the middle. This CDR3 region has 17 residues. CDR1 and CDR2 from the germline V gene are DFQATT and SNEGSKA (reference sequence). The CDR3 nucleotides read TGCAGTGCTAGCCACGGGACTCAAAGCTCGGCGGCCTCCGAGCAGTACTTC. It encodes CSASHGTQSSAASEQYF.